This T cell receptor beta chain was recovered during a study of Graves' ophthalmopathy and Graves' hyperthyroidism. Amplified material comprised TCR beta CDR3 regions derived from RNA transcripts. First-round RT-PCR relied on HTBI primers, and a second-round multiplex PCR came next. TCRdb passed the multiplex PCR reads through MiXCR, listing each CDR3 protein once. This table holds about 240,000 distinct CDR3 sequences, around 45% found once. The PBMCs had their origin in less than 13 ml of fresh peripheral blood. Overall study results and limits: Appearing in blood as well were most expanded thyroid clonotypes above 0.001 frequency.

On this clonotype: Antigen unknown.

The CDR3 is 14 amino acids. V dropped 5 bases and J dropped 1 base, with 10 bases sitting between them. Germline lookup yields CDR1 SEHNR and CDR2 FQNEAQ (reference sequence). This clonotype originated in an adult man with Graves' ophthalmopathy. The V and J genes are TRBV7-9 and TRBJ2-3; no clear D. Sequencing used peripheral blood. The CDR3 reads CASSPYGGTDTQYF. The CDR3 nucleotides read TGTGCCAGCAGCCCCTACGGTGGCACAGATACGCAGTATTTT.